The rows below give T cell receptor beta chains drawn from one sample of a study of regulatory T cells in long-lasting Graves disease. From the multiplex PCR reads, TCRdb called clonotypes with MiXCR, one entry per CDR3 protein. The sample holds 400,000 to 500,000 distinct CDR3 sequences, 12% to 15% seen once. In addition, the sample was reused for a study of T cells in Graves' hyperthyroidism and ophthalmopathy.

The sequences come from peripheral blood mononuclear cells (PBMCs), collected at new diagnosis, from a patient treated with antithyroid drugs. Receptor source: a woman aged 50 to 60 with Graves disease. CDR3s include the opening cysteine and the closing phenylalanine or tryptophan. A D gene is named only where the DNA matches it firmly. Size values are once, few and many counts, or a class for expanded clones, and some rows have none.

TRBD1,TRBJ2-1,few,TRBV3-1,CASSQERDRNIVDEQFF,TGTGCCAGCAGCCAAGAAAGGGACAGAAATATAGTCGATGAGCAGTTCTTC
TRBD1,TRBJ1-1,many,TRBV20-1,CSASTRGVGLEAFF,TGCAGTGCTAGTACCAGGGGGGTTGGTCTTGAAGCTTTCTTT
TRBD2,TRBJ2-7,-,TRBV6-5,CASSYSGAGDHEQYF,TGTGCCAGCAGTTACTCCGGTGCGGGAGATCACGAGCAGTACTTC
TRBD2,TRBJ2-7,-,TRBV19,CASSSGLAEYEQYF,TGTGCCAGTAGTTCGGGACTAGCGGAATACGAGCAGTACTTC
-,TRBJ2-5,many,TRBV12-5,CASGLGNHGAETQYF,TGTGCTAGTGGTTTGGGGAACCATGGGGCAGAGACCCAGTACTTC
-,TRBJ1-1,many,TRBV19,CASRALPANTEAFF,TGTGCCAGTAGGGCCCTGCCGGCGAACACTGAAGCTTTCTTT
-,TRBJ1-2,many,TRBV6-1,CASTSGTNYGYTF,TGTGCCAGCACCTCCGGGACAAACTATGGCTACACCTTC
-,TRBJ2-3,many,TRBV7-3,CASSSGTDTDTQYF,TGTGCCAGCAGCTCGGGCACAGACACAGATACGCAGTATTTT
TRBD1,TRBJ2-4,few,TRBV28,CASSRGQGRSIQYF,TGTGCCAGCAGCCGCGGACAGGGGAGGAGCATTCAGTACTTC
TRBD1,TRBJ2-2,-,TRBV2,CASSEALGRGTGELFF,TGTGCCAGCAGTGAAGCGCTAGGCAGGGGGACCGGGGAGCTGTTTTTT
TRBD1,TRBJ1-1,many,TRBV12-3/TRBV12-4,CASIQGQGAAAFF,TGTGCCAGCATTCAGGGACAGGGGGCTGCAGCTTTCTTT
TRBD2,TRBJ2-7,-,TRBV7-8,CASSSGLAGGREQYF,TGTGCCAGCAGCTCCGGACTAGCGGGAGGGAGAGAGCAGTACTTC
-,TRBJ1-1,many,TRBV5-1,CASSYLTENTEAFF,TGCGCCAGCAGCTACCTGACAGAGAACACTGAAGCTTTCTTT
-,TRBJ1-3,many,TRBV12-3/TRBV12-4,CASSLETPGAGNTIYF,TGTGCCAGCAGTTTAGAGACCCCCGGTGCCGGAAACACCATATATTTT
-,TRBJ2-7,many,TRBV11-2,CASSLVLAGRPYEQYF,TGTGCCAGCAGCTTAGTTTTGGCGGGTAGACCCTACGAGCAGTACTTC
-,TRBJ1-1,few,TRBV10-3,CAISESLVGLNTEAFF,TGTGCCATCAGTGAGTCTCTGGTGGGCCTAAACACTGAAGCTTTCTTT
-,TRBJ2-3,-,TRBV20-1,CSAREASAGDTQYF,TGCAGTGCTAGGGAGGCTAGCGCGGGAGATACGCAGTATTTT
-,TRBJ2-5,-,TRBV7-2,CASSFGGPQETQYF,TGTGCCAGCAGCTTTGGGGGACCCCAAGAGACCCAGTACTTC
-,TRBJ2-5,-,TRBV10-3,CAISASETQYF,TGTGCCATCAGTGCCTCAGAGACCCAGTACTTC
-,TRBJ1-1,-,TRBV10-1,CASRNKPGPYHMNTEAFF,TGCGCCAGCAGGAATAAACCGGGACCCTATCATATGAACACTGAAGCTTTCTTT
-,TRBJ1-5,many,TRBV20-1,CSARSPSAVSQPQHF,TGCAGTGCTAGGTCGCCTTCTGCGGTAAGTCAGCCCCAGCATTTT
-,TRBJ2-1,-,TRBV19,CASSTSGVLYNEQFF,TGTGCCAGTAGTACCTCCGGAGTGCTGTACAATGAGCAGTTCTTC
-,TRBJ1-3,-,TRBV7-9,CASSYPTSGNTIYF,TGTGCCAGCAGCTATCCCACCTCTGGAAACACCATATATTTT
TRBD1,TRBJ1-1,-,TRBV6-4,CASSEWNRGMNTEAFF,TGTGCCAGCAGTGAATGGAACAGGGGAATGAACACTGAAGCTTTCTTT
TRBD2,TRBJ2-2,many,TRBV3-1,CASSQAGGNTGELFF,TGTGCCAGCAGCCAAGCGGGAGGGAACACCGGGGAGCTGTTTTTT
-,TRBJ1-5,many,TRBV28,CASSQGGRGGNQPQHF,TGTGCCAGCAGTCAAGGGGGGCGAGGTGGCAATCAGCCCCAGCATTTT
-,TRBJ2-1,-,TRBV19,CASSSRSLKARRHEQFF,TGTGCCAGTAGTTCCAGAAGCTTAAAGGCTCGCAGGCATGAGCAGTTCTTC
-,TRBJ2-5,many,TRBV11-2,CASSLGQLWETQYF,TGTGCCAGCAGCTTAGGACAGCTCTGGGAGACCCAGTACTTC
-,TRBJ1-1,many,TRBV28,CASAPPIANTEAFF,TGTGCCAGCGCTCCCCCCATAGCCAACACTGAAGCTTTCTTT